Below are 30 T cell receptor beta chains sequenced from a single sample in a study of PD-L1 blockade in urothelial cancer. Profiling relied on immunoSEQ multiplex PCR, and the TCRdb table lists in-frame clones only, not all of them. Found here are 60,000 or so clones, about 80% of them singletons; the top ten hold approximately 4%. The specimen was PBMCs, collected around atezolizumab (anti-PD-L1) treatment. These receptors originate from a man between 70 and 80 years old with urothelial cancer.

V usage is TRBV9 and J usage is TRBJ2-5; 12 nucleotides match TRBD1. The V gene's germline CDR1 is SGDLS and CDR2 YYNGEE. The CDR3 runs to 16 residues. The V and J ends lost 4 bases and 3 bases, in that order; junction bases with no gene match: 7. The CDR3 here is CASSPAGQGAEETQYF. In nucleotides, the CDR3 is TGTGCCAGCAGCCCGGCGGGACAGGGGGCGGAAGAGACCCAGTACTTC.

The chain links TRBV5-1 to TRBJ2-1, with TRBD2 matching 10 bases. V was clipped by 3 bases and J by 7 bases; unmatched bases: 7. This CDR3 comprises 15 residues. Germline values: CDR1 SGHRS, CDR2 YFSETQ. The CDR3 is CASSYLAGERNEQFF. Here the CDR3 DNA reads TGCGCCAGCAGCTACCTAGCGGGAGAAAGGAATGAGCAGTTCTTC.

The CDR3 is CASSFREGPDIQYF. The DNA of the CDR3 is TGTGCCAGCAGCTTTCGGGAGGGCCCTGACATTCAGTACTTC. V usage is TRBV5-4 and J usage is TRBJ2-4, with TRBD2 identical over 8 bases. V trimming: 2 bases; J trimming: 8 bases; junction bases outside the gene matches: 6. CDR1 and CDR2 from the germline V gene are SGHNT and YYREEE (reference sequence). The CDR3 length is 14 residues.

V usage is TRBV9 and J usage is TRBJ2-1; 10 bases are shared with TRBD2. Germline CDR1 is SGDLS and CDR2 is YYNGEE. V was pared by 4 bases and J by 7 bases, with 8 bases of the junction left unmatched. This CDR3 comprises 15 residues. The CDR3 coding sequence is TGTGCCAGCAGCATCAGCGGGAGGGCGGGGAATGAGCAGTTCTTC. Its protein product is CASSISGRAGNEQFF.

V usage is TRBV7-2 and J usage is TRBJ2-1; D is undetermined. Germline CDR1 is SGHTA and CDR2 is FQGNSA. V lost 1 base, J lost 9 bases, and 10 bases lay in between. The CDR3 is made up of 13 amino acids. In DNA, the CDR3 is TGTGCCAGCAGCTTAGTTCCCGAGGCTGAGCAGTTCTTC. Its translation: CASSLVPEAEQFF.

This clone was counted a single time. This sequence joins TRBV27 and TRBJ2-7, with TRBD1 matching 7 bases. Germline lookup yields CDR1 MNHEY and CDR2 SMNVEV (reference sequence). J lost 1 base, V lost 6 bases, and 6 bases had no gene match. CDR3 length: 14 residues. As DNA, the CDR3 is TGTGCCAGCAGCCCCGACAGGGAATCCTACGAGCAGTACTTC. It codes for CASSPDRESYEQYF.

The chain recombines TRBV29-1 with TRBJ2-2, with 7 bases fitting TRBD1. CDR1 SQVTM and CDR2 ANQGSEA come from the germline V gene. J gave up 6 bases and V 6 bases, and 10 bases lay outside the gene matches. The CDR3 is made up of 14 amino acids. CDR3 DNA: TGCAGCGTCCTACAGGACAGGTTGTCCGGGGAGCTGTTTTTT. It encodes CSVLQDRLSGELFF.

The rearrangement joins TRBV7-9 to TRBJ1-2; D perhaps matches TRBD1 (5 bases). The V and J ends lost 1 base and 0 bases respectively, with 9 bases between them. There are 15 residues in the CDR3. The germline CDR1 and CDR2 sequences are SEHNR and FQNEAQ (reference sequence). For the CDR3, the DNA is TGTGCCAGCAGCTTAGGGGGGGGACCTAACTATGGCTACACCTTC. It translates to CASSLGGGPNYGYTF.

The table lists this clone with many counts. The rearrangement joins TRBV18 to TRBJ2-7; 9 bases align to TRBD1. The CDR3 sequence is 14 residues long. CDR1 and CDR2 from the germline V gene are KGHSH and LQKENI. J lost 1 base, V lost 5 bases, and 3 bases had no gene match. CDR3 DNA: TGTGCCAGCTCAAGCGGGACAGGGTCCTACGAGCAGTACTTC. This codes for CASSSGTGSYEQYF.

CDR3 sequence: CASSLTDNEQFF. As DNA, the CDR3 is TGTGCCAGCAGCTTAACTGACAATGAGCAGTTCTTC. The chain combines TRBV11-3 with TRBJ2-1; D is ambiguous. The V end was cut by 2 bases, the J end by 5 bases, with 4 bases between. Germline values: CDR1 SGHNT, CDR2 YENEEA. The CDR3 is made up of 12 amino acids.

There are a few counts of this clone. The V gene is TRBV29-1, the J gene TRBJ1-1; 8 bases map to TRBD1. Germline V gene lookup returns CDR1 SQVTM and CDR2 ANQGSEA. J lost 6 bases, V lost 7 bases, and 10 bases had no gene match. CDR3 size: 13 residues. The CDR3 nucleotides are TGCAGCGCCTGGGGTGGACAGGGACCTGAAGCTTTCTTT. Translation gives CSAWGGQGPEAFF.

The chain couples TRBV4-1 to TRBJ2-3, with D possibly being TRBD2 (6 bases). Trimming removed 0 bases from V and 8 bases from J, with 21 bases in between. Germline V gives CDR1 MGHRA, CDR2 YSYEKL. There are 17 residues in the CDR3. This chain's CDR3 is CASSQEFGGLLRSTQYF. CDR3 nucleotides: TGCGCCAGCAGCCAAGAATTTGGGGGACTCCTGCGGAGTACGCAGTATTTT.

The chain recombines TRBV11-3 with TRBJ2-1; maybe TRBD2 (5 bases). The CDR3 has 15 residues. V shed 0 bases and J shed 0 bases, with 6 bases lying between them. Germline V CDR1 and CDR2: SGHNT, YENEEA. For the CDR3, the DNA is TGTGCCAGCAGCTTAGATGGGAGCTCCTACAATGAGCAGTTCTTC. This translates into CASSLDGSSYNEQFF.

V gene TRBV29-1 combines with J gene TRBJ1-2; tentatively, D is TRBD1 (5 bases). Germline CDR1 is SQVTM and CDR2 is ANQGSEA. The CDR3 sequence is 12 residues long. V was shortened by 5 bases and J by 8 bases, with 15 bases between the two germline ends. The CDR3 DNA reads TGCAGCGTTATGACAGAATCTCCCGGCTACACCTTC. Its protein product is CSVMTESPGYTF.

The rearrangement uses TRBV15 and TRBJ2-5, with 13 positions matching TRBD2. CDR1 LNHNV and CDR2 YYDKDF come from the germline V gene (reference sequence). The junction had 8 bases not matched to a gene; V was cut back by 3 bases and J by 4 bases. The CDR3 has 17 amino acids. Here the CDR3 reads CATSSARGTSGAETQYF. CDR3 nucleotide sequence: TGTGCCACCAGCAGTGCCCGAGGGACTAGCGGGGCAGAGACCCAGTACTTC.

In its sample, this clone was seen many times. The V gene is TRBV27, the J gene TRBJ1-1; D ambiguous. Germline assignment: CDR1 MNHEY and CDR2 SMNVEV (reference sequence). The CDR3 has 14 amino acids. With 0 bases removed from V and 1 base from J, the gap between germline ends came to 6 bases. The CDR3 sequence: CASSLSRGNTEAFF. The CDR3 DNA reads TGTGCCAGCAGTTTATCTCGGGGGAACACTGAAGCTTTCTTT.

Here the CDR3 DNA reads TGTGCCAGCAGCTTAGCTAGCGGGACCCAAGAGACCCAGTACTTC. Translating gives CASSLASGTQETQYF. The J gene is TRBJ2-5, the V gene TRBV7-2, with 8 bases matching TRBD2. Per germline, CDR1 SGHTA and CDR2 FQGNSA. V lost 0 bases to trimming and J lost 1 base; unmatched junction nucleotides: 1. CDR3 size: 15 residues. The complete variable domain, with remaining parts taken from reference TRBV7-2 and TRBJ2-5, reads GAGVSQSPSNKVTEKGKDVELRCDPISGHTALYWYRQSLGQGLEFLIYFQGNSAPDKSGLPSDRFSAERTGGSVSTLTIQRTQQEDSAVYLCASSLASGTQETQYFGPGTRLLVL.

The chain uses TRBV10-3 and TRBJ1-3; D remains unclear. Germline CDR1 reads ENHRY; CDR2 reads SYGVKD. The CDR3 loop spans 11 amino acids. Trimming took 8 bases from V and 1 from J, leaving 3 bases between them. This CDR3 is CAISSGNTIYF. CDR3 coding DNA: TGTGCCATCTCTTCTGGAAACACCATATATTTT.

This sequence joins TRBV5-4 and TRBJ1-6; D is possibly TRBD1 (6 bases). V was clipped by 4 bases and J by 5 bases, with 10 bases between them. Germline V gene data show CDR1 as SGHNT and CDR2 as YYREEE (reference sequence). There are 14 residues in the CDR3. The CDR3 reads CASSTDRNNSPLHF. The DNA of the CDR3 is TGTGCCAGCAGCACGGACAGAAATAATTCACCCCTCCACTTT.

This clone occurred once. The CDR3: CAIKAQGVGYEQYF. CDR3 in DNA: TGTGCCATTAAAGCCCAGGGGGTGGGGTACGAGCAGTACTTC. The chain links TRBV10-3 to TRBJ2-7; 7 bases are shared with TRBD1. Losses at the gene ends were 9 bases for V and 4 bases for J; bases not matched to a gene: 12. The CDR3 is made up of 14 amino acids. Germline CDR1 and CDR2: ENHRY and SYGVKD.

The J gene is TRBJ2-1, the V gene TRBV5-6, with TRBD1 matching over 10 bases. CDR3 length equals 14 residues. Trimming removed 4 bases from V and 4 bases from J; junction bases left unmatched: 2. Germline values: CDR1 SGHDT, CDR2 YYEEEE. Here the CDR3 reads CASSGGQGYNEQFF. The CDR3 DNA reads TGTGCCAGCAGCGGGGGACAGGGGTACAATGAGCAGTTCTTC. Variable domain in full (rest from reference TRBV5-6 and TRBJ2-1): DAGVTQSPTHLIKTRGQQVTLRCSPKSGHDTVSWYQQALGQGPQFIFQYYEEEERQRGNFPDRFSGHQFPNYSSELNVNALLLGDSALYLCASSGGQGYNEQFFGPGTRLTVL.

The genes are TRBV5-5 and TRBJ2-7; perhaps TRBD1 as D (5 bases). V lost 4 bases, J lost 2 bases, and 13 bases lay in between. This CDR3 has 14 amino acids. Germline CDR1 SGHKS, CDR2 YYEKEE (reference sequence). The DNA of the CDR3 is TGTGCCAGCAGCGTAGCAGGGAACACCTACGAGCAGTACTTC. Amino acid sequence: CASSVAGNTYEQYF.

The gene calls are TRBV7-9 and TRBJ2-3; 10 bases are shared with TRBD1. The CDR3 extends over 15 amino acids. After removal of 5 bases from V and 2 bases from J, the junction contained 4 bases not matched to a gene. CDR1 is SEHNR and CDR2 is FQNEAQ in the germline V gene (reference sequence). The CDR3: CASSPTGGYTDTQYF. CDR3 nucleotides: TGTGCCAGCAGCCCGACAGGGGGCTACACAGATACGCAGTATTTT.

V gene TRBV14 combines with J gene TRBJ1-3, with D possibly matching TRBD1 (5 bases). The CDR3 runs to 16 residues. CDR1 and CDR2 (germline): SGHDN, FVKESK. Deletions cut 4 bases from V and 0 bases from J, with 13 bases between. The chain's CDR3 is CASSLRGANSGNTIYF. The CDR3 DNA reads as TGTGCCAGCAGCCTTCGCGGGGCAAACTCTGGAAACACCATATATTTT.

The chain links TRBV7-9 to TRBJ1-1; maybe TRBD1 (6 bases). The V gene's germline CDR1 is SEHNR and CDR2 FQNEAQ (reference sequence). The CDR3 totals 13 residues. Trimming stripped 7 bases from V and 3 bases from J, with 12 bases between. The CDR3 is CASNMRQDTEAFF. Here the CDR3 DNA reads TGTGCCAGCAATATGAGACAGGACACTGAAGCTTTCTTT.

The chain couples TRBV28 to TRBJ2-7; D perhaps matches TRBD1 (6 bases). Per the germline V gene, CDR1 is MDHEN and CDR2 is SYDVKM. CDR3 length: 13 amino acids. Trimming shortened V by 7 bases and J by 2 bases, and 12 bases separated the two germline ends. Here the CDR3 reads CASNRRDTYEQYF. DNA for the CDR3: TGTGCCAGCAACCGCCGGGACACCTACGAGCAGTACTTC.

Written as DNA, the CDR3 is TGTGCCAGCAGCACTCGGACAGGGGGGGTGGAAAAACTGTTTTTT. Residues: CASSTRTGGVEKLFF. This rearrangement joins TRBV9 to TRBJ1-4, with TRBD1 matching 10 bases. The CDR3 runs to 15 residues. The J segment lost 8 bases and the V segment lost 4 bases, leaving 8 bases of the junction unmatched. Germline V gives CDR1 SGDLS, CDR2 YYNGEE.

The chain combines TRBV5-1 with TRBJ1-1, with TRBD1 matching 7 bases. The germline CDR1 and CDR2 sequences are SGHRS and YFSETQ. CDR3 length: 16 residues. Trimming took 4 bases from V and 3 from J; bases not matched to a gene: 12. CDR3 bases: TGCGCCAGCAGCGCGTTGACAGGGCGGTGGGACACTGAAGCTTTCTTT. The encoded protein is CASSALTGRWDTEAFF.

With regard to this clone: As the CDR3 is not closed by the conserved phenylalanine or tryptophan, this likely results from a read error. No DNA is shown, since the ends of the CDR3 on it are uncertain; the CDR3 is the one TCRdb lists. This chain links TRBV7-2 with TRBJ1-2; TRBD1, as called in the table, went unchecked against the DNA. The CDR3 region is 12 residues in length, termini included. Germline assignment: CDR1 SGHTA and CDR2 FQGNSA. The CDR3 loop reads CASSSSGTALLY.

The J gene is TRBJ2-5, the V gene TRBV5-1; D gene uncertain. Trimming left V 1 base short and J 2 bases short, with 6 bases between. There are 13 residues in the CDR3. Germline CDR1 reads SGHRS; CDR2 reads YFSETQ. The CDR3 reads CASSLSLQETQYF. The CDR3, as DNA: TGCGCCAGCAGCTTGTCCCTTCAAGAGACCCAGTACTTC. The complete variable domain, with remaining parts taken from reference TRBV5-1 and TRBJ2-5, reads KAGVTQTPRYLIKTRGQQVTLSCSPISGHRSVSWYQQTPGQGLQFLFEYFSETQRNKGNFPGRFSGRQFSNSRSEMNVSTLELGDSALYLCASSLSLQETQYFGPGTRLLVL.